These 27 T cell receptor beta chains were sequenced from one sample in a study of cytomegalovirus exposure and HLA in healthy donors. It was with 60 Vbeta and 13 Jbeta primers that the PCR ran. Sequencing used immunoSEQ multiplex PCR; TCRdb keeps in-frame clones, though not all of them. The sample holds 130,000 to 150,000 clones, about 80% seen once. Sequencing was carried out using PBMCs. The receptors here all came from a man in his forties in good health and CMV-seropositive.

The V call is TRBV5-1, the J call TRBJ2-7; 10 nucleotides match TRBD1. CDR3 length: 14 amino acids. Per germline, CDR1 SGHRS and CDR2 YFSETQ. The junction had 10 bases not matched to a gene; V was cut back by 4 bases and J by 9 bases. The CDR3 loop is CASSRWDRGDRQYF. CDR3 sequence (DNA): TGCGCCAGCAGCCGATGGGACAGGGGAGATCGGCAGTACTTC.

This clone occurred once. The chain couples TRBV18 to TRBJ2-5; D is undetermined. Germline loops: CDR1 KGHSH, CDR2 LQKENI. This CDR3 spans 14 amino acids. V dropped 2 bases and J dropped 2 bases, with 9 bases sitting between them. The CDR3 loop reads CASSPARFQETQYF. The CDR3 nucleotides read TGTGCCAGCTCACCAGCGCGCTTTCAAGAGACCCAGTACTTC.

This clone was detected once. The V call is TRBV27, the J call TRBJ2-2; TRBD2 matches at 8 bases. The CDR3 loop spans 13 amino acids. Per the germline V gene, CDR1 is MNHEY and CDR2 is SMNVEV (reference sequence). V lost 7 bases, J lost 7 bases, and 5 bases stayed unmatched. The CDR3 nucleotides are TGTGCCAGCACCTTGCGGGAGGACGGGGAGCTGTTTTTT. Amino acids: CASTLREDGELFF.

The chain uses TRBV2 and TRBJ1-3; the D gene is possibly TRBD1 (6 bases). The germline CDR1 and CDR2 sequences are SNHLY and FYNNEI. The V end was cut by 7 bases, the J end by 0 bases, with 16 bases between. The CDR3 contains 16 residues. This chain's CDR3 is CASTRPGVLSGNTIYF. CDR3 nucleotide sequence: TGTGCCAGCACCCGCCCAGGGGTCCTCTCTGGAAACACCATATATTTT. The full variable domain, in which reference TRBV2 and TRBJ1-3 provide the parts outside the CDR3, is EPEVTQTPSHQVTQMGQEVILRCVPISNHLYFYWYRQILGQKVEFLVSFYNNEISEKSEIFDDQFSVERPDGSNFTLKIRSTKLEDSAMYFCASTRPGVLSGNTIYFGEGSWLTVV.

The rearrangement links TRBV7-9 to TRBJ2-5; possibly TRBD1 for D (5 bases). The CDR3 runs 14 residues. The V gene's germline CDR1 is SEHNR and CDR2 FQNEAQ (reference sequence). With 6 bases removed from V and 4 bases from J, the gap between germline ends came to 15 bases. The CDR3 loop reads CASRPDGHGETQYF. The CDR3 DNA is TGTGCCAGCAGGCCTGACGGACATGGAGAGACCCAGTACTTC.

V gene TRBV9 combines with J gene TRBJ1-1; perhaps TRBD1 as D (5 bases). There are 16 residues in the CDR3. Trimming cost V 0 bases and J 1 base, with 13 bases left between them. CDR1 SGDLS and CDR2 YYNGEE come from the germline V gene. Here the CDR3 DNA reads TGTGCCAGCAGCGTAGCCGGGGGAGGCACGAACACTGAAGCTTTCTTT. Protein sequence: CASSVAGGGTNTEAFF.

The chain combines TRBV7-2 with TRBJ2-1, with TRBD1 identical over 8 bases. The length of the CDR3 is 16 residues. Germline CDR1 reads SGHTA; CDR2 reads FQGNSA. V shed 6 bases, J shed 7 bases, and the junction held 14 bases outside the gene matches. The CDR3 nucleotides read TGTGCCAGCAGTCCCTCCCCCGTCAGGGGGCCGAATGAGCAGTTCTTC. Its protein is CASSPSPVRGPNEQFF.

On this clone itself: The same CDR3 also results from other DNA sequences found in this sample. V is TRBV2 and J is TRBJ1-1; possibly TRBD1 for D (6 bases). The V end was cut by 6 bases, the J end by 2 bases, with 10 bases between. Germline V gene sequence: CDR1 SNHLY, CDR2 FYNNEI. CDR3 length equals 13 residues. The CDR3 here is CASSGQLNTEAFF. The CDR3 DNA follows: TGTGCCAGCAGCGGACAGCTCAACACTGAAGCTTTCTTT.

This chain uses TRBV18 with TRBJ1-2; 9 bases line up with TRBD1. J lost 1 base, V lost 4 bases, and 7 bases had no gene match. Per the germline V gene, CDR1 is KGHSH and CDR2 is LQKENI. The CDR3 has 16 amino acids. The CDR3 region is CASSQGTGLRNYGYTF. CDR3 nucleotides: TGTGCCAGCTCACAAGGGACAGGGCTTCGTAACTATGGCTACACCTTC.

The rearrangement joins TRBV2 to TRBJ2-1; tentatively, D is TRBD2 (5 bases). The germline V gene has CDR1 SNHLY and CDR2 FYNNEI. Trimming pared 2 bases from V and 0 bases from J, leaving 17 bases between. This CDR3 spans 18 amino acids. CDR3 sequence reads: CASSEMGVAPSSYNEQFF. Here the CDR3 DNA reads TGTGCCAGCAGTGAAATGGGAGTAGCTCCGAGCTCCTACAATGAGCAGTTCTTC.

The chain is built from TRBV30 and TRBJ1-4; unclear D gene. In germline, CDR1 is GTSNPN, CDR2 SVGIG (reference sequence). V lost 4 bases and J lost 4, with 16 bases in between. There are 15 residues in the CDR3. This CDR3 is CAWTRGREINEKLFF. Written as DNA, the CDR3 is TGTGCCTGGACCCGTGGGCGAGAGATTAATGAAAAACTGTTTTTT.

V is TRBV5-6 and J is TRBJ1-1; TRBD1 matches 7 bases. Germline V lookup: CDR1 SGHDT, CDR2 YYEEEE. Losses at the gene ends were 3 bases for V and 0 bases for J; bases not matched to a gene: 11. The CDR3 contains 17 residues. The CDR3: CASSSKRTGKMNTEAFF. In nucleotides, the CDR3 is TGTGCCAGCAGCTCAAAGCGGACAGGAAAGATGAACACTGAAGCTTTCTTT.

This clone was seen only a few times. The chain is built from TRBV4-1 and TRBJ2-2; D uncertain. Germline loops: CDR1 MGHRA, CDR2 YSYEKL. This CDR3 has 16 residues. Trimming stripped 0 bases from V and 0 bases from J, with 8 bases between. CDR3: CASSQDRGANTGELFF. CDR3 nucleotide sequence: TGCGCCAGCAGCCAAGATAGAGGAGCGAACACCGGGGAGCTGTTTTTT.

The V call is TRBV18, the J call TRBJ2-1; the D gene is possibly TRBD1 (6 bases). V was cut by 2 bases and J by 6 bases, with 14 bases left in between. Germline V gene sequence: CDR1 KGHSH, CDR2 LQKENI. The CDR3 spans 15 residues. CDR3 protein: CASSPGQGSLNEQFF. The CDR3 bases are TGTGCCAGCTCACCAGGGCAGGGGAGTCTCAATGAGCAGTTCTTC. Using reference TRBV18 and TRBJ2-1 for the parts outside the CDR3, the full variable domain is NAGVMQNPRHLVRRRGQEARLRCSPMKGHSHVYWYRQLPEEGLKFMVYLQKENIIDESGMPKERFSAEFPKEGPSILRIQQVVRGDSAAYFCASSPGQGSLNEQFFGPGTRLTVL.

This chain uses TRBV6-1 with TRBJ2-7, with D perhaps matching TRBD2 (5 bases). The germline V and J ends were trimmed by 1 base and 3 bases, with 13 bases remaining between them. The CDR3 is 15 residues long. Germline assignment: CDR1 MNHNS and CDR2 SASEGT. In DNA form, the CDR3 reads TGTGCCAGCAGTGAAGTGACGGGGAGTCACTACGAGCAGTACTTC. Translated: CASSEVTGSHYEQYF.

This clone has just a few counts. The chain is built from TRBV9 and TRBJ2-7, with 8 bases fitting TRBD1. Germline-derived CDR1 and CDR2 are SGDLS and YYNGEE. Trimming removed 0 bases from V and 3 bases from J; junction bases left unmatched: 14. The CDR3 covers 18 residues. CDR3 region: CASSVGIWEDRVDYEQYF. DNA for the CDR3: TGTGCCAGCAGCGTAGGGATCTGGGAGGACAGGGTGGACTACGAGCAGTACTTC.

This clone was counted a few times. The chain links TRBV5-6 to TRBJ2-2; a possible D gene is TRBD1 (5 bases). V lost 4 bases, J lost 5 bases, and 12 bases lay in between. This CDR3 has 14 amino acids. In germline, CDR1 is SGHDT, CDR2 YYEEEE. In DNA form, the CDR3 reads TGTGCCAGCAGCCAGGGCCCAGGAACCGGGGAGCTGTTTTTT. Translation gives CASSQGPGTGELFF. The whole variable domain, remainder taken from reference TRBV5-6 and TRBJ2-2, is DAGVTQSPTHLIKTRGQQVTLRCSPKSGHDTVSWYQQALGQGPQFIFQYYEEEERQRGNFPDRFSGHQFPNYSSELNVNALLLGDSALYLCASSQGPGTGELFFGEGSRLTVL.

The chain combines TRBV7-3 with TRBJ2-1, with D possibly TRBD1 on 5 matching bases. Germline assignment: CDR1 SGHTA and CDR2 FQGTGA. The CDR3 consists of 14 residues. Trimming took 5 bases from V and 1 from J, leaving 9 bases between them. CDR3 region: CASSLQGSYNEQFF. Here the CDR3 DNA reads TGTGCCAGCAGCCTGCAGGGTTCCTACAATGAGCAGTTCTTC.

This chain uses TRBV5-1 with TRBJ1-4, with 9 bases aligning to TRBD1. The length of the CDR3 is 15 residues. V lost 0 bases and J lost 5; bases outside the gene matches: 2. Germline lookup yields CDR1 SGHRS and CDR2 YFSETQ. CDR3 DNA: TGCGCCAGCAGCTTGGCCGGGACAGGGAATGAAAAACTGTTTTTT. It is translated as CASSLAGTGNEKLFF.

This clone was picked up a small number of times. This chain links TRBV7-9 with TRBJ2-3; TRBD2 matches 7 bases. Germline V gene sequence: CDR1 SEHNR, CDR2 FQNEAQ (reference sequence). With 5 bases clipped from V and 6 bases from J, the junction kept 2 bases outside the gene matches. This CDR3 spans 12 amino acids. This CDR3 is CASSRGGDTQYF. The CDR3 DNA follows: TGTGCCAGCAGCAGGGGAGGGGATACGCAGTATTTT.

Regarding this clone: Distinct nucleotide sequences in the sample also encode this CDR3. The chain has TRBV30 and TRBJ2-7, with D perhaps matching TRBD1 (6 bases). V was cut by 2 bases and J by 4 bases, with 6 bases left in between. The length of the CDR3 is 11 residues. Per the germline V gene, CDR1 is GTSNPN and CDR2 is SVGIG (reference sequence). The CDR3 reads CAWSRGYEQYF. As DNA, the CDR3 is TGTGCCTGGAGTAGGGGGTACGAGCAGTACTTC.

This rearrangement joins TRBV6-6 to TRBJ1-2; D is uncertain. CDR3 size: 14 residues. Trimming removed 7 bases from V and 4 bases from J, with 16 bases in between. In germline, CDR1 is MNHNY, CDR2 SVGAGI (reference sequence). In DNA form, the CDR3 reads TGTGCCAGCACCCAGTGGGAGGGCGGCTATGGCTACACCTTC. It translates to CASTQWEGGYGYTF.

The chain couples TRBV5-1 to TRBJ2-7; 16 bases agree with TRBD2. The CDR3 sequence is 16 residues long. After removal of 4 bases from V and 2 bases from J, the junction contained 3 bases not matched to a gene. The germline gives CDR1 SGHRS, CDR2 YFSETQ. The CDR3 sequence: CASSEGLAGGPYEQYF. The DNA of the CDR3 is TGCGCCAGCAGCGAGGGACTAGCGGGAGGGCCCTACGAGCAGTACTTC. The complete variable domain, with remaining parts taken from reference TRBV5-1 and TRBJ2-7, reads KAGVTQTPRYLIKTRGQQVTLSCSPISGHRSVSWYQQTPGQGLQFLFEYFSETQRNKGNFPGRFSGRQFSNSRSEMNVSTLELGDSALYLCASSEGLAGGPYEQYFGPGTRLTVT.

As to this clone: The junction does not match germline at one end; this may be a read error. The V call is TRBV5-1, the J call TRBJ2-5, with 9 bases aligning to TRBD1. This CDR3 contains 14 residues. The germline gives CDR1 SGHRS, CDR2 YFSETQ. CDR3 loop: CASRFGQGKETQYF. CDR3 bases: TGCGCCAGCCGCTTCGGACAGGGGAAAGAGACCCAGTACTTC.

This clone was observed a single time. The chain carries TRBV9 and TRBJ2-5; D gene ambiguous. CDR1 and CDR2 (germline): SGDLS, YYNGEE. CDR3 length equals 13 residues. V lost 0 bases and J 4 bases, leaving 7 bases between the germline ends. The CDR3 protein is CASSVATGETQYF. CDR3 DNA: TGTGCCAGCAGCGTAGCTACCGGAGAGACCCAGTACTTC. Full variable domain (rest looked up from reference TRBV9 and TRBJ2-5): DSGVTQTPKHLITATGQRVTLRCSPRSGDLSVYWYQQSLDQGLQFLIQYYNGEERAKGNILERFSAQQFPDLHSELNLSSLELGDSALYFCASSVATGETQYFGPGTRLLVL.

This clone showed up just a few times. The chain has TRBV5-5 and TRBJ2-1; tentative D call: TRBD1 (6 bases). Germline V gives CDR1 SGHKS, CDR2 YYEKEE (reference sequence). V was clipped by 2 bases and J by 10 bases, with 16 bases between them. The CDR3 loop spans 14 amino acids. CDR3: CASSLLGAEGEQFF. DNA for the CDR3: TGTGCCAGCAGCTTATTGGGGGCCGAGGGGGAGCAGTTCTTC.

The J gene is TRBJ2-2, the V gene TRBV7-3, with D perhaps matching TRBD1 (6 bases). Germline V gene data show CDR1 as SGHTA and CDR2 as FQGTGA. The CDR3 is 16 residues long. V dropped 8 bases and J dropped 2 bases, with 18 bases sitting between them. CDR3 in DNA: TGTGCCAGCTCCCCATGGGGGACAACTAACACCGGGGAGCTGTTTTTT. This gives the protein CASSPWGTTNTGELFF.